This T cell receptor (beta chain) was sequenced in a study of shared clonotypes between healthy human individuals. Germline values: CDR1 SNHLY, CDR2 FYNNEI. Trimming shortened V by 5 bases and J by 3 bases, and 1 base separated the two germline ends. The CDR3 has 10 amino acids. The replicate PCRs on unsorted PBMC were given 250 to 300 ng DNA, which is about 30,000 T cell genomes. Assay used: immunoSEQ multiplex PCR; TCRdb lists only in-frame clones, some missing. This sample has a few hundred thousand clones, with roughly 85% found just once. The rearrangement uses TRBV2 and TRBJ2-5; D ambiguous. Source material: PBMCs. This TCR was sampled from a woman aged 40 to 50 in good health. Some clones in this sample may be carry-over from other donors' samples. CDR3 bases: TGTGCCAGCAGTAAAGAGACCCAGTACTTC. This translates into CASSKETQYF.